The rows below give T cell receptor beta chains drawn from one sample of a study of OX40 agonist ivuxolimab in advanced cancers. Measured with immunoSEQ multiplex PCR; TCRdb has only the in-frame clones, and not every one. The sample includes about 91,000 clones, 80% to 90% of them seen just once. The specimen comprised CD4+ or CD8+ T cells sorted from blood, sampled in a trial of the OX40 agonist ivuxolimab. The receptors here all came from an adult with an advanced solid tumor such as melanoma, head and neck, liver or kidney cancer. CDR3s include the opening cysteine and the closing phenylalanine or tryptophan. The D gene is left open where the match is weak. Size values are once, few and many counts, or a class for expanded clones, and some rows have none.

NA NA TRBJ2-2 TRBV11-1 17 CASSLRSFGYGAGELFF TGTGCCAGCAGCTTACGGTCCTTTGGGTATGGGGCCGGGGAGCTGTTTTTT
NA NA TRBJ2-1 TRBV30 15 CAWTTGLSLYNEQFF TGTGCCTGGACCACGGGCTTATCGTTATACAATGAGCAGTTCTTC
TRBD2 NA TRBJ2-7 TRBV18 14 CASSMGRESYEQYF TGTGCCAGCTCCATGGGGAGGGAGAGCTACGAGCAGTACTTC
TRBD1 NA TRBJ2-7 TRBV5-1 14 CASRRGPDPYEQYF TGCGCCAGCAGGAGGGGGCCCGATCCCTACGAGCAGTACTTC
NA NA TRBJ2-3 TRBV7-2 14 CASSTLVLVDTQYF TGTGCCAGCAGCACACTAGTTCTGGTAGATACGCAGTATTTT
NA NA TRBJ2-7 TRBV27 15 CASSLQGPFSYEQYF TGTGCCAGCAGTTTACAGGGGCCGTTCTCCTACGAGCAGTACTTC
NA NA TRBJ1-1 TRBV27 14 CASTALEGWGQAFF TGTGCCAGCACCGCCCTGGAAGGGTGGGGGCAAGCTTTCTTT
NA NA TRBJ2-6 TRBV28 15 CASSLSGSGANVLTF TGTGCCAGCAGTTTATCGGGGTCTGGGGCCAACGTCCTGACTTTC
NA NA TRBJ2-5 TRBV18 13 CASSPLPQETQYF TGTGCCAGCTCACCTCTTCCCCAAGAGACCCAGTACTTC
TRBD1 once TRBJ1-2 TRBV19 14 CASSKGQRNYGYTF TGTGCCAGTAGTAAGGGACAGCGTAACTATGGCTACACCTTC
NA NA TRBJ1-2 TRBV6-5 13 CASSTGQNYGYTF TGTGCCAGCAGTACCGGACAAAACTATGGCTACACCTTC
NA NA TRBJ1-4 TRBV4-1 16 CASSQRRTEGIEKLFF TGCGCCAGCAGCCAACGTAGGACAGAGGGAATTGAAAAACTGTTTTTT
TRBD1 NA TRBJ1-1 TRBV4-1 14 CASSRTGLNTEAFF TGCGCCAGCAGCAGGACAGGCTTGAACACTGAAGCTTTCTTT
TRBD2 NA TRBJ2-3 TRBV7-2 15 CASSPQRGYTDTQYF TGTGCCAGCAGCCCACAGCGGGGGTACACAGATACGCAGTATTTT
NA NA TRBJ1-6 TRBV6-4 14 CASSASPGNSPLHF TGTGCCAGCAGTGCTAGTCCAGGGAATTCACCCCTCCACTTT
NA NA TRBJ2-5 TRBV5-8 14 CASSFQTVWETQYF TGTGCCAGCAGCTTTCAGACAGTTTGGGAGACCCAGTACTTC